This T cell receptor beta chain emerged from a study of T cells expressing NK-cell markers. Reprocessing the 5' RACE reads, TCRdb reports a single entry for every CDR3 protein and omits DNA. The sample has about 380,000 distinct CDR3 sequences. Germline V lookup: CDR1 LGHNT, CDR2 FRNRAP. The CDR3 spans 17 residues. Comments on this clonotype: Its antigen is still unknown.

Broader study findings: Once again these clonotypes came out on top in the CD3+CD56-NKG2C+ fraction of a handful of donors. For roughly 6 donors, the dominant NKG2C+ clonotypes made up about 1.0-7.5% of their CD8+ T cells.

Sequencing was done on a sample of blood T cells: a sorted CD56 or NKG2C T cell subset, CD4+ or CD8+ T cells, or bulk PBMC T cells (not recorded which). The receptor was isolated from a man aged 18 to 69 in good health. The chain carries TRBV12-5 and TRBJ1-5. The CDR3 protein is CASGLVEGRRAYQPQHF.